These T cell receptor beta chains were read from a single sample in a study of blood T cell repertoires in COVID-19. Some clones are missing from TCRdb's copy, which holds only in-frame ones; the method was immunoSEQ multiplex PCR. This sample yields about 210,000 clones, of which 75% to 90% are seen a single time; 4% to 6% belongs to the top ten. Material for sequencing was peripheral blood. The receptors were sampled from a middle-aged woman with acute or convalescent COVID-19. Each CDR3 is given with its conserved first and last residue. The order of the fields is V gene, D gene, clone size, J gene, CDR3 DNA, CDR3 protein. The D gene is left open where the match is weak. Part of the rows lack a size; the others show once, few, many or a class for expanded clones.

V gene: TRBV4-2
D gene: TRBD2
clone size: -
J gene: TRBJ2-1
CDR3 DNA: TGTGCCAGCAGCCAAGAAGTGGCGGGGGGTTCTTTTAGCGATGAGCAGTTCTTC
CDR3 protein: CASSQEVAGGSFSDEQFF

V gene: TRBV19
D gene: -
clone size: -
J gene: TRBJ2-5
CDR3 DNA: TGTGCCAGTAGTATACAGGGACAAGAGACCCAGTACTTC
CDR3 protein: CASSIQGQETQYF

V gene: TRBV20-1
D gene: TRBD2
clone size: -
J gene: TRBJ2-1
CDR3 DNA: TGCAGTGCTAGTGCGCGGGGGGGGGCCTACAATGAGCAGTTCTTC
CDR3 protein: CSASARGGAYNEQFF

V gene: TRBV28
D gene: -
clone size: -
J gene: TRBJ2-2
CDR3 DNA: TGTGCCAGCAGGACAGGAGTCACCGGGGAGCTGTTTTTT
CDR3 protein: CASRTGVTGELFF

V gene: TRBV12-3/TRBV12-4
D gene: -
clone size: -
J gene: TRBJ1-2
CDR3 DNA: TGTGCCAGCAGGATGACAGAAGCCCACACCTTC
CDR3 protein: CASRMTEAHTF

V gene: TRBV5-1
D gene: TRBD1
clone size: -
J gene: TRBJ2-1
CDR3 DNA: TGCGCCAGCAGCAGCCGCCGGGACAGGGACCTCAATGAGCAGTTCTTC
CDR3 protein: CASSSRRDRDLNEQFF

V gene: TRBV10-2
D gene: -
clone size: few
J gene: TRBJ1-2
CDR3 DNA: TGCGCCAGCCAGGGGCAGCTGGGTGGCTACACCTTC
CDR3 protein: CASQGQLGGYTF

V gene: TRBV24-1
D gene: -
clone size: -
J gene: TRBJ2-3
CDR3 DNA: TGTGCCACCAGTGATTTTGTAGCGCGCACAGATACGCAGTATTTT
CDR3 protein: CATSDFVARTDTQYF

V gene: TRBV30
D gene: -
clone size: -
J gene: TRBJ2-3
CDR3 DNA: TGTGCCTGGAGCGTTCTAGCAGGCGACACAGATACGCAGTATTTT
CDR3 protein: CAWSVLAGDTDTQYF

V gene: TRBV5-6
D gene: -
clone size: -
J gene: TRBJ2-3
CDR3 DNA: TGTGCCAGCAGCTTGTCGGGACATGGTAACCCAGATACGCAGTATTTT
CDR3 protein: CASSLSGHGNPDTQYF

V gene: TRBV12-3/TRBV12-4
D gene: -
clone size: -
J gene: TRBJ1-2
CDR3 DNA: TGTGCCAGCAGTTTCAGTGGTTTCTATGGCTACACCTTC
CDR3 protein: CASSFSGFYGYTF

V gene: TRBV29-1
D gene: -
clone size: -
J gene: TRBJ1-1
CDR3 DNA: TGCAGCGTTTCTGAGGGCACTGAAGCTTTCTTT
CDR3 protein: CSVSEGTEAFF

V gene: TRBV12-3/TRBV12-4
D gene: -
clone size: few
J gene: TRBJ1-2
CDR3 DNA: TGTGCCAGCAGGAGGGCTAACTATGGCTACACCTTC
CDR3 protein: CASRRANYGYTF

V gene: TRBV6-5
D gene: -
clone size: -
J gene: TRBJ1-1
CDR3 DNA: TGTGCCAGCAGTTACTCCGCTGGCTACACTGAAGCTTTCTTT
CDR3 protein: CASSYSAGYTEAFF

V gene: TRBV7-9
D gene: -
clone size: -
J gene: TRBJ1-3
CDR3 DNA: TGTGCCATCCCGTTCATCTCATTGAGGATCCCTGGAAACACCATATATTTT
CDR3 protein: CAIPFISLRIPGNTIYF

V gene: TRBV12-3/TRBV12-4
D gene: -
clone size: -
J gene: TRBJ1-6
CDR3 DNA: TGTGCCAGCAGTCTATCTCACTCACCCCTCCACTTT
CDR3 protein: CASSLSHSPLHF

V gene: TRBV29-1
D gene: TRBD2
clone size: -
J gene: TRBJ2-5
CDR3 DNA: TGCAGCGTTGCGGGGGGGCTAAGGGAGACCCAGTACTTC
CDR3 protein: CSVAGGLRETQYF

V gene: TRBV9
D gene: TRBD1
clone size: once
J gene: TRBJ1-2
CDR3 DNA: TGTGCCAGCAGCGTTCAGGGGGTAGGCAACTATGGCTACACCTTC
CDR3 protein: CASSVQGVGNYGYTF

V gene: TRBV18
D gene: -
clone size: once
J gene: TRBJ1-1
CDR3 DNA: TGTGCCAGCTCACCCAAAACAGGGAACACTGAAGCTTTCTTT
CDR3 protein: CASSPKTGNTEAFF

V gene: TRBV9
D gene: -
clone size: -
J gene: TRBJ1-1
CDR3 DNA: TGTGCCAGCAGCTCCCCTGGAGGCACTGAAGCTTTCTTT
CDR3 protein: CASSSPGGTEAFF

V gene: TRBV18
D gene: -
clone size: once
J gene: TRBJ1-2
CDR3 DNA: TGTGCCAGCTCACCAAATAAGGACAGACCCTATGGCTACACCTTC
CDR3 protein: CASSPNKDRPYGYTF

V gene: TRBV18
D gene: -
clone size: -
J gene: TRBJ2-5
CDR3 DNA: TGTGCCAGCTCCGAACAGGTTCAAGAGACCCAGTACTTC
CDR3 protein: CASSEQVQETQYF

V gene: TRBV10-3
D gene: TRBD1
clone size: -
J gene: TRBJ1-1
CDR3 DNA: TGTGCCATCAGCCTCAGACAGGGCACTGAAGCTTTCTTT
CDR3 protein: CAISLRQGTEAFF

V gene: TRBV5-6
D gene: -
clone size: -
J gene: TRBJ1-2
CDR3 DNA: TGTGCCAGCAGCTCACCGGGGGGGGCGCCTCGTTCGGACTATGGCTACACCTTC
CDR3 protein: CASSSPGGAPRSDYGYTF

V gene: TRBV5-1
D gene: -
clone size: -
J gene: TRBJ1-4
CDR3 DNA: TGCGCCAGCAGCTTGGCGGGCGACAGTTCCCAAAAACTGTTTTTT
CDR3 protein: CASSLAGDSSQKLFF

V gene: TRBV2
D gene: -
clone size: -
J gene: TRBJ2-5
CDR3 DNA: TGTGCCAGCAGTTTCCGGCGATTCGGGGAGACCCAGTACTTC
CDR3 protein: CASSFRRFGETQYF

V gene: TRBV14
D gene: TRBD1
clone size: -
J gene: TRBJ1-2
CDR3 DNA: TGTGCCAGCAGCCCCCAGGCGGCAGGGGGGATGCATGGCTACACCTTC
CDR3 protein: CASSPQAAGGMHGYTF

V gene: TRBV5-1
D gene: -
clone size: -
J gene: TRBJ1-2
CDR3 DNA: TGCGCCAGCAGCTTGAGTGGAAATCTCGAGGGTGGCTACACCTTC
CDR3 protein: CASSLSGNLEGGYTF

V gene: TRBV28
D gene: TRBD1
clone size: -
J gene: TRBJ1-5
CDR3 DNA: TGTGCCAGCACCGCTACAGGGGCCACAACCTATAGCAATCAGCCCCAGCATTTT
CDR3 protein: CASTATGATTYSNQPQHF

V gene: TRBV2
D gene: -
clone size: -
J gene: TRBJ1-2
CDR3 DNA: TGTGCCAGCAGTGAAATGGCCAGGGGTGGCTACACCTTC
CDR3 protein: CASSEMARGGYTF

V gene: TRBV19
D gene: TRBD1
clone size: -
J gene: TRBJ1-2
CDR3 DNA: TGTGCCAGTAGTATAGCAGGGGGCGGGAATCCCTATGGCTACACCTTC
CDR3 protein: CASSIAGGGNPYGYTF

V gene: TRBV19
D gene: TRBD2
clone size: few
J gene: TRBJ2-1
CDR3 DNA: TGTGCCAGTAGTATCGAGCGGGGGGGCCATGAGCAGTTCTTC
CDR3 protein: CASSIERGGHEQFF

V gene: TRBV6-5
D gene: -
clone size: few
J gene: TRBJ2-2
CDR3 DNA: TGTGCCAGCAGGCCCGGGACGAACACCGGGGAGCTGTTTTTT
CDR3 protein: CASRPGTNTGELFF

V gene: TRBV5-5
D gene: -
clone size: -
J gene: TRBJ2-1
CDR3 DNA: TGTGCCAGCAGCATAACAGGGAATGAGCAGTTCTTC
CDR3 protein: CASSITGNEQFF

V gene: TRBV10-1
D gene: TRBD2
clone size: -
J gene: TRBJ2-2
CDR3 DNA: TGCGCCAGCAGTGATCCGAGCGGGGGGGCCGGGGAGCTGTTTTTT
CDR3 protein: CASSDPSGGAGELFF

V gene: TRBV18
D gene: TRBD1
clone size: -
J gene: TRBJ1-4
CDR3 DNA: TGTGCCAGCTCGAGGGACAGGGGAGATGAAAAACTGTTTTTT
CDR3 protein: CASSRDRGDEKLFF

V gene: TRBV15
D gene: TRBD2
clone size: -
J gene: TRBJ2-2
CDR3 DNA: TGTGCCACCTCTGGGAGGGCGAACACCGGGGAGCTGTTTTTT
CDR3 protein: CATSGRANTGELFF

V gene: TRBV3-1/TRBV3-2
D gene: -
clone size: once
J gene: TRBJ2-5
CDR3 DNA: TGTGCCAGCAGCCAAGCCGTGGAGGGGACCCAGTACTTC
CDR3 protein: CASSQAVEGTQYF

V gene: TRBV6-5
D gene: -
clone size: -
J gene: TRBJ1-2
CDR3 DNA: TGTGCCAGCAGTCTACAGCAGGGGCTTAACTATGGCTACACCTTC
CDR3 protein: CASSLQQGLNYGYTF

V gene: TRBV3-1/TRBV3-2
D gene: -
clone size: -
J gene: TRBJ1-6
CDR3 DNA: TGTGCCAGCAGCCAGAAAGCGGGCCTCTATAATTCACCCCTCCACTTT
CDR3 protein: CASSQKAGLYNSPLHF

V gene: TRBV28
D gene: -
clone size: -
J gene: TRBJ1-2
CDR3 DNA: TGTGCCAGCAGGTCCGGACAGTCTTATGGCTACACCTTC
CDR3 protein: CASRSGQSYGYTF

V gene: TRBV24-1
D gene: TRBD1
clone size: few
J gene: TRBJ1-2
CDR3 DNA: TGTGCCACCAGTGATTTGGACAGGGATGGCTACACCTTC
CDR3 protein: CATSDLDRDGYTF

V gene: TRBV24-1
D gene: -
clone size: -
J gene: TRBJ1-2
CDR3 DNA: TGTGCCACCAGTGATGGGGCACGGGGCTACACCTTC
CDR3 protein: CATSDGARGYTF

V gene: TRBV7-2
D gene: -
clone size: -
J gene: TRBJ2-3
CDR3 DNA: TGTGCCAGCAGCTCGTCCTACACAGATACGCAGTATTTT
CDR3 protein: CASSSSYTDTQYF

V gene: TRBV6-5
D gene: -
clone size: -
J gene: TRBJ1-4
CDR3 DNA: TGTGCCAGCAGTTACTCTCCTCTTGCGGGTGAAAAACTGTTTTTT
CDR3 protein: CASSYSPLAGEKLFF

V gene: TRBV4-1
D gene: -
clone size: -
J gene: TRBJ2-3
CDR3 DNA: TGCGCCAGCAGCCAAGTAGACTCCAATACGCAGTATTTT
CDR3 protein: CASSQVDSNTQYF

V gene: TRBV6-5
D gene: -
clone size: -
J gene: TRBJ1-2
CDR3 DNA: TGTGCCAGCCGACGGACAGACAACTATGGCTACACCTTC
CDR3 protein: CASRRTDNYGYTF

V gene: TRBV5-4
D gene: -
clone size: -
J gene: TRBJ2-1
CDR3 DNA: TGTGCCAGCAGCCCTAGACAGGGCGGAGGGAATGAGCAGTTCTTC
CDR3 protein: CASSPRQGGGNEQFF

V gene: TRBV12-5
D gene: TRBD1
clone size: -
J gene: TRBJ1-3
CDR3 DNA: TGTGCTAGTGGACCGCCCGGGACAGGGGGCAGGGGAAACACCATATATTTT
CDR3 protein: CASGPPGTGGRGNTIYF

V gene: TRBV27
D gene: -
clone size: -
J gene: TRBJ1-4
CDR3 DNA: TGTGCCAGCAGTTTATCGGGGCAGGGGCCAGCTAATGAAAAACTGTTTTTT
CDR3 protein: CASSLSGQGPANEKLFF

V gene: TRBV6-6
D gene: -
clone size: -
J gene: TRBJ1-4
CDR3 DNA: TGTGCCAGCAGTACCTCGTGGTTAGATGAAAAACTGTTTTTT
CDR3 protein: CASSTSWLDEKLFF

V gene: TRBV5-1
D gene: TRBD2
clone size: -
J gene: TRBJ2-3
CDR3 DNA: TGCGCCAGCAGCTTGATGGGACTAGCGGCAGATACGCAGTATTTT
CDR3 protein: CASSLMGLAADTQYF

V gene: TRBV27
D gene: TRBD1
clone size: -
J gene: TRBJ1-2
CDR3 DNA: TGTGCCAGCAGTTTAAATTGGGGACAGGGCGGCTACACCTTC
CDR3 protein: CASSLNWGQGGYTF

V gene: TRBV7-6
D gene: TRBD2
clone size: -
J gene: TRBJ2-5
CDR3 DNA: TGTGCCAGCAGCTTAGCTGGAGCGGGGGGTCAAGAGACCCAGTACTTC
CDR3 protein: CASSLAGAGGQETQYF

V gene: TRBV3-1/TRBV3-2
D gene: TRBD1
clone size: -
J gene: TRBJ2-1
CDR3 DNA: TGTGCCAGCAGCCAAGCGACAGGGACAGGGACTTACAATGAGCAGTTCTTC
CDR3 protein: CASSQATGTGTYNEQFF